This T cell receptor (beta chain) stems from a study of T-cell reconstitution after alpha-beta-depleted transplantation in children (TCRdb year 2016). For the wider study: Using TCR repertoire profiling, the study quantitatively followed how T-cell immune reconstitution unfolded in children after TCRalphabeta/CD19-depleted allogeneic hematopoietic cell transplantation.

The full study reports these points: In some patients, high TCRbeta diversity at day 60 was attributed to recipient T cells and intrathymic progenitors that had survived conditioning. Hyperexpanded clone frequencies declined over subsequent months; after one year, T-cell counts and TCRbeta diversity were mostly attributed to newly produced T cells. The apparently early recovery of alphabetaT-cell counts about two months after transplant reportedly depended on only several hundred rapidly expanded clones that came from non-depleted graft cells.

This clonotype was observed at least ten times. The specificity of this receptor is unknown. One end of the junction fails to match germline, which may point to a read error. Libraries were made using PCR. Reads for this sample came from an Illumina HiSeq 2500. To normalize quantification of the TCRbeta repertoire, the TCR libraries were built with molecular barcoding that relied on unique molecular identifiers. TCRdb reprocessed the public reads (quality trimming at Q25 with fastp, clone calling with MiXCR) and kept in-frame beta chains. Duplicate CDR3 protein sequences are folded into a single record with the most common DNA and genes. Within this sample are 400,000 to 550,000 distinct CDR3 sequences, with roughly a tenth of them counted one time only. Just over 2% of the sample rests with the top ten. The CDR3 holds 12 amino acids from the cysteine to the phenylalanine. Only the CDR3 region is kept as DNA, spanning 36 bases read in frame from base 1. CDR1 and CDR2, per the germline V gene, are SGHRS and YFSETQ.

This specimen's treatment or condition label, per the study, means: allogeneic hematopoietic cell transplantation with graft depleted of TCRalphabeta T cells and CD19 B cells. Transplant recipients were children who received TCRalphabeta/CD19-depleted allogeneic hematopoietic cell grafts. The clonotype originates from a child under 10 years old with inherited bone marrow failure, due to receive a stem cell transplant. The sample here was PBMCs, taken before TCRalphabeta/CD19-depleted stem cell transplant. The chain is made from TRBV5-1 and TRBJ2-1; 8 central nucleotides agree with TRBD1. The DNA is TGCTCCAGCAGCTGGGGGACAGGCGAGCAGTTCTTC. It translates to CSSSWGTGEQFF.